This TCR beta chain appears in the sequencing data of a study of T cells in localized non-small cell lung cancer. Study outcomes and limitations: Higher blood T cell density went with longer overall survival. The study detected a median around 61 of the top 100 tumor clones in adjacent lung. Uninvolved neighboring lung showed the greatest T cell clonality, exceeding tumor.

This clone was picked up a small number of times. Its target is not known. The method was immunoSEQ multiplex PCR; TCRdb's version includes in-frame clones alone and lacks a portion of them. In the table there are over a thousand clones, approximately 20% of which are singletons. V lost 0 bases to trimming and J lost 3 bases, with 4 bases between them. Germline CDR1 MGHRA, CDR2 YSYEKL. This CDR3 has 13 residues. Lung tissue at least 2 cm from the tumor margin was confirmed free of atypia. This TCR was recovered from a male donor older than 55 with stage I lung adenocarcinoma. The sequencing here drew on normal lung tissue next to the tumor, taken before any cancer treatment. The V call is TRBV4-1, the J call TRBJ2-3; D is ambiguous. The CDR3: CASSQDRTDTQYF. CDR3 nucleotides: TGCGCCAGCAGCCAAGACAGGACAGATACGCAGTATTTT.